This is a list of T cell receptor beta chains from one sample in a study of cytomegalovirus exposure and HLA in healthy donors. The assay was immunoSEQ multiplex PCR, and TCRdb's table has in-frame clones only and misses some. The data show about 64,000 clones, and the top ten clones hold approximately 4%. The specimen sequenced was PBMCs. The receptors were gathered from a woman younger than 30 in good health and CMV-seronegative. Both conserved end residues are trimmed from each CDR3.

TRBV25-1	TRBJ1-6	ASSDPGKDNSPLH
TRBV4-1	TRBJ2-7	ASSHVSGLAGVNGDREQY
TRBV6-5	TRBJ2-7	ASSYSDRGQSYEQY
TRBV19	TRBJ2-7	ASSTYYEQY
TRBV19	TRBJ2-5	ASRPPGGGETQY
TRBV5-1	TRBJ2-7	ASSFAGGAYEQY
TRBV6-5	TRBJ2-2	ASSPSRSTGELF
TRBV9	TRBJ1-1	ASSVGSHAGGAF
TRBV30	TRBJ2-2	AWSVTGLGGELF
TRBV30	TRBJ1-2	AWSMSLGGMLYGYT
TRBV2	TRBJ1-1	ASSQGMNTEAF
TRBV30	TRBJ2-7	AWKLSGVRAYEQY